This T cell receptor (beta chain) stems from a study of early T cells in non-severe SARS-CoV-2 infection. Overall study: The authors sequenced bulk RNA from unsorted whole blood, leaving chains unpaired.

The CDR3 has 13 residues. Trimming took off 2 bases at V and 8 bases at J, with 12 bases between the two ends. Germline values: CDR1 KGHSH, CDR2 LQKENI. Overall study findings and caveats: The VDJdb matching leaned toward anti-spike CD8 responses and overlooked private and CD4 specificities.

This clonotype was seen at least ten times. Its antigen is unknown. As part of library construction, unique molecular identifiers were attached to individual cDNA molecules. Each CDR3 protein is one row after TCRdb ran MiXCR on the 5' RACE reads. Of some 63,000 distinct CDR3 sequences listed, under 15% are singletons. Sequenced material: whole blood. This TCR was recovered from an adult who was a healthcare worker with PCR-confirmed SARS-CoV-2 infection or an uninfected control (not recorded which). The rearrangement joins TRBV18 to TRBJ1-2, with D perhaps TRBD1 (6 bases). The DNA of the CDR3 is TGTGCCAGCTCACCAATGAGGGGGGAAGGCTACACCTTC. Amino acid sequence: CASSPMRGEGYTF.